This paragraph covers one T cell receptor beta chain sequence. Its antigen remains unknown. The data originate from a study of T cell responses to AZD1222 COVID-19 vaccine. Study-wide results and limits: At study baseline, merely a handful of AZD1222 recipients were seropositive. Clonal diversity was possibly underestimated, and the donors were mostly white British, with more females.

The table came from immunoSEQ multiplex PCR; TCRdb's copy has only in-frame clones and leaves some out. This table holds about 120,000 clones, 92% found once. Germline V lookup: CDR1 SGDLS, CDR2 YYNGEE. After removal of 0 bases from V and 7 bases from J, the junction contained 4 bases not matched to a gene. The CDR3 has 14 residues. Here the sequenced sample was peripheral blood, taken on day 0 of AZD1222 vaccination. This chain links TRBV9 with TRBJ2-1, with 7 bases matching TRBD2. This receptor was taken from an adult in good health. DNA for the CDR3: TGTGCCAGCAGCGTAGGGACTAGTCTTAATGAGCAGTTCTTC. Its protein is CASSVGTSLNEQFF.